Listed below are T cell receptor beta chains from one sample, sequenced in a study of T-cell memory formation after mild COVID-19. From the 5' RACE reads, TCRdb called clonotypes with MiXCR, one entry per CDR3 protein. The sample lists about 430,000 distinct CDR3 sequences; approximately 18% were seen once. The source material was PBMCs or a T cell subset sorted from them (not recorded which). Receptors originate from a man younger than 35 who had mild COVID-19 (a few samples of this study predate the infection). Cell type and time point are not known. CDR3s include the opening cysteine and the closing phenylalanine or tryptophan. Fields, in order: clone size, D gene, V gene, J gene, CDR3 DNA, CDR3 protein. The D gene is left open where the match is weak. Clone sizes are given selectively: once, few, many, or a class where the clone is expanded.

few,.,TRBV29-1,TRBJ1-1,TGCAGCGTTGATAGGTTCGGGACGAACACTGAAGCTTTCTTT,CSVDRFGTNTEAFF
.,.,TRBV5-1,TRBJ1-6,TGCGCCAGCAGCCTCCGGACAGATGATTCACCCCTCCACTTT,CASSLRTDDSPLHF
many,.,TRBV12-3/TRBV12-4,TRBJ2-5,TGCGCCAGCAGCTTGGTAGAGACCCAGTACTTC,CASSLVETQYF
.,.,TRBV5-1,TRBJ1-5,TGCGCCAGCAGCTTGATTGGAGGGAGGAATCAGCCCCAGCATTTT,CASSLIGGRNQPQHF
.,.,TRBV2,TRBJ2-2,TGTGCCAGCAGTGTGGAACAGCACACCGGGGAGCTGTTTTTT,CASSVEQHTGELFF
few,.,TRBV24-1,TRBJ2-6,TGTGCCACCAGTGGGGCTGGGGCCAACGTCCTGACTTTC,CATSGAGANVLTF
.,.,TRBV7-3,TRBJ1-1,TGTGCCAGCAGCTCTCGACAGTATACTGAAGCTTTCTTT,CASSSRQYTEAFF
.,.,TRBV9,TRBJ2-2,TGTGCCAGCAGGGCCAGGGATTCCGGGGAGCTGTTTTTT,CASRARDSGELFF
few,TRBD2,TRBV7-8,TRBJ2-5,TGTGCCAGCAGCCGCGGGGGGGACCAAGAGACCCAGTACTTC,CASSRGGDQETQYF
few,.,TRBV5-6,TRBJ1-2,TGTGCCAGCAGCTTTACAGTCTCTCCCTATGGCTACACCTTC,CASSFTVSPYGYTF
.,TRBD2,TRBV27,TRBJ2-5,TGTGCCAGCAGGCGGGGGATCCGGGACCTCTTCTTC,CASRRGIRDLFF
few,.,TRBV5-1,TRBJ2-7,TGCGCCAGCAGCGTTCTCCTTCCGGGTGGCGAGCAGTACTTC,CASSVLLPGGEQYF
few,TRBD1,TRBV15,TRBJ2-2,TGTGCCACCAGCAACAGGGGGCGAGGCACCGGGGAGCTGTTTTTT,CATSNRGRGTGELFF
few,.,TRBV7-2,TRBJ1-1,TGTGCCAGCACGGAGCTCACTGAAGCTTTCTTT,CASTELTEAFF
.,.,TRBV4-3,TRBJ2-1,TGCGCCAGCAGCTCAAGGGCTTCGGGACTGGACAATGAGCAGTTCTTC,CASSSRASGLDNEQFF
.,.,TRBV4-2,TRBJ1-2,TGTGCCAGCAGCCAAGATCGGGGGGCGGATGGCTACACCTTC,CASSQDRGADGYTF
many,.,TRBV12-3/TRBV12-4,TRBJ1-1,TGTGCCAGCAGTCCAGGGCGAGTGAACACTGAAGCTTTCTTT,CASSPGRVNTEAFF
few,TRBD1,TRBV7-2,TRBJ2-3,TGTGCCAGCAGCTCCTGGACAGGCTTGGCAGATACGCAGTATTTT,CASSSWTGLADTQYF
.,TRBD2,TRBV4-1,TRBJ2-4,TGCGCCAGCAGCCCCAGCCCCTCCGGGACTAGGTCATCCATTCAGTACTTC,CASSPSPSGTRSSIQYF
few,.,TRBV19,TRBJ1-5,TGTGCCAGTAGTATAGGGGGGGCTCGTTATAGCAATCAGCCCCAGCATTTT,CASSIGGARYSNQPQHF
.,.,TRBV7-3,TRBJ2-1,TGTGCCAGCAGCTTGATGCCGGATCCCAATGAGCAGTTCTTC,CASSLMPDPNEQFF
few,.,TRBV7-2,TRBJ2-5,TGTGCCACACATCTAGGACGGGGCCAAGAGACCCAGTACTTC,CATHLGRGQETQYF
.,.,TRBV30,TRBJ2-1,TGTGCCTGGGAGTTTAGGGGGGGCTCTACCGTGAATGAGCAGTTCTTC,CAWEFRGGSTVNEQFF
few,TRBD2,TRBV11-2,TRBJ2-7,TGTGCCAGCAGCCAGACTAGCGGGGTCTGGTCCTACGAGCAGTACTTC,CASSQTSGVWSYEQYF
.,.,TRBV7-9,TRBJ2-7,TGTGCCAGCAGCTCCATAGACAGTGTTACTCCCTACGAGCAGTACTTC,CASSSIDSVTPYEQYF
many,TRBD2,TRBV5-1,TRBJ2-1,TGCGCCAGCAGTCCGGTTAGCGGGGCTTACAATGAGCAGTTCTTC,CASSPVSGAYNEQFF
.,.,TRBV25-1,TRBJ2-1,TGTGCCAGCAGTGCCCCGCAAGGGGTCAATGAGCAGTTCTTC,CASSAPQGVNEQFF